The 6 T cell receptor beta chains below all came from one sample that was sequenced in a study of response to subunit inactivated influenza vaccine. TCRdb re-analysed the RT-PCR reads in MiXCR, keeping a single row per CDR3 protein. This table has roughly 520,000 distinct CDR3 sequences, approximately 24% appearing once. The sequences come from CD4+ T cells sorted from PBMCs, collected 5 days after vaccination. The receptors originated from a man aged 50 to 60 who received an inactivated influenza vaccine.

This clonotype was recorded many times. The chain joins TRBV5-6 to TRBJ2-7; D is uncertain. Germline lookup yields CDR1 SGHDT and CDR2 YYEEEE. V lost 1 base, J lost 2 bases, and 7 bases lay in between. This CDR3 is built from 13 residues. Here the CDR3 reads CASSLRLAYEQYF. The CDR3 DNA follows: TGTGCCAGCAGCTTGCGTCTGGCCTACGAGCAGTACTTC.

The chain has TRBV12-3 or TRBV12-4 and TRBJ2-5, with 8 bases that match TRBD1. V was clipped by 3 bases and J by 5 bases; unmatched bases: 8. The CDR3 consists of 15 residues. The DNA for the CDR3 is TGTGCCAGCAGTTTTGGACCAGGGGGCGGGGAGACCCAGTACTTC. It translates to CASSFGPGGGETQYF.

This clonotype was seen more than once but under ten times. The rearrangement joins TRBV18 to TRBJ2-1; 9 positions match TRBD1. V was pared by 0 bases and J by 2 bases, with 5 bases of the junction left unmatched. Germline V lookup: CDR1 KGHSH, CDR2 LQKENI. The CDR3 covers 17 residues. DNA for the CDR3: TGTGCCAGCTCACCACCTAGAGGACAGGGGACCTACAATGAGCAGTTCTTC. Amino acid sequence: CASSPPRGQGTYNEQFF.

The genes are TRBV12-3 or TRBV12-4 and TRBJ1-4; D is ambiguous. The V gene lost 3 bases and the J gene lost 7 bases, with 12 bases spanning the gap. This CDR3 has 14 amino acids. CDR3 in DNA: TGTGCCAGCAGTTTCTTCGGCAGTGGTGAAAAACTGTTTTTT. As protein: CASSFFGSGEKLFF.

The table lists this clonotype with many counts. The genes are TRBV29-1 and TRBJ2-7; TRBD1 aligns across 10 bases. V lost 5 bases and J lost 5; bases outside the gene matches: 12. CDR3 size: 15 residues. From germline, CDR1 is SQVTM and CDR2 ANQGSEA. The CDR3 nucleotides are TGCAGCGTTACGACTCGGGACAGGGGCATCCACGAGCAGTACTTC. Translation gives CSVTTRDRGIHEQYF.

The sample holds many counts of this clonotype. The genes are TRBV3-1 and TRBJ2-1, with 8 nucleotides matching TRBD2. V lost 5 bases to trimming and J lost 0 bases; unmatched junction nucleotides: 3. Looked up from germline, CDR1 is LGHDT and CDR2 is YNNKEL (reference sequence). The CDR3 totals 15 residues. The CDR3 region is CASSIGTSSYNEQFF. The CDR3 bases are TGTGCCAGCAGCATCGGGACTAGCTCCTACAATGAGCAGTTCTTC.